This T cell receptor beta chain derives from a study of blood T cell repertoires in COVID-19. On the study more broadly: Samples taken during acute and convalescent COVID-19 were collected in the United States, Italy and Spain.

There are 14 residues in the CDR3. The V segment lost 5 bases and the J segment 4 bases; nucleotides outside the gene matches: 4. The germline gives CDR1 SGHNT, CDR2 YYREEE (reference sequence). This clone was seen a few times. Profiled with immunoSEQ multiplex PCR; TCRdb holds only in-frame clones, not every one. The table has some 78,000 clones, 75% to 90% seen once. The TCR was taken from a man in his 70s with active or convalescent COVID-19. The chain recombines TRBV5-4 with TRBJ2-2; TRBD1 matches at 8 bases. The sample was peripheral blood. In DNA form, the CDR3 reads TGTGCCAGCAGGGACAGGGTTGGCACCGGGGAGCTGTTTTTT. This gives the protein CASRDRVGTGELFF. Using reference TRBV5-4 and TRBJ2-2 for the parts outside the CDR3, the full variable domain is ETGVTQSPTHLIKTRGQQVTLRCSSQSGHNTVSWYQQALGQGPQFIFQYYREEENGRGNFPPRFSGLQFPNYSSELNVNALELDDSALYLCASRDRVGTGELFFGEGSRLTVL.